This is a list of T cell receptor beta chains from one sample in a study of blood T cell repertoires in COVID-19. The data were produced by immunoSEQ multiplex PCR, yet TCRdb's version contains in-frame clones alone and is incomplete. This sample has about 340,000 clones, with around 82% found just once. Sample: peripheral blood. The receptors come from a man aged 25-45 years with active or convalescent COVID-19. Each CDR3 is given with its conserved first and last residue. Fields, in order: V gene, D gene, J gene, clone size, CDR3 protein, CDR3 DNA. D genes are given only for firm matches. The size entry is marked missing in some rows and otherwise reads once, few, many or a size class.

TRBV30	TRBD1	TRBJ2-7	NA	CAFRRDRVNEQYF	TGTGCCTTCCGGCGGGACAGGGTAAACGAGCAGTACTTC
TRBV19	TRBD1	TRBJ2-1	NA	CASSTHRGDEQFF	TGTGCCAGTAGTACCCACAGGGGCGATGAGCAGTTCTTC
TRBV5-4	TRBD1	TRBJ2-7	few	CASSLVPGGSYEQYF	TGTGCCAGCAGCTTGGTACCAGGGGGTTCGTACGAGCAGTACTTC
TRBV6-6	NA	TRBJ2-3	NA	CASLGDTQYF	TGTGCCAGCCTAGGAGATACGCAGTATTTT
TRBV29-1	TRBD2	TRBJ2-1	NA	CSVTSGSYNEQFF	TGCAGCGTGACTAGCGGCTCCTACAATGAGCAGTTCTTC
TRBV7-3	TRBD1	TRBJ1-2	NA	CASSPTGEGGYTF	TGTGCCAGCAGCCCGACAGGGGAGGGGGGCTACACCTTC
TRBV7-9	TRBD1	TRBJ2-1	NA	CASSLNQDRLAGFF	TGTGCCAGCAGCTTAAATCAGGACAGGCTCGCTGGGTTCTTC
TRBV19	NA	TRBJ1-4	many	CATTPGWGVNEKLFF	TGTGCCACCACCCCCGGGTGGGGGGTTAATGAAAAACTGTTTTTT
TRBV16	TRBD1	TRBJ1-2	NA	CASTKDRGTYYGYTF	TGTGCCAGCACCAAAGACAGGGGGACTTACTATGGCTACACCTTC
TRBV11-3	TRBD2	TRBJ2-5	NA	CASSLGTSGAQETQYF	TGTGCCAGCAGCTTAGGGACTAGCGGGGCCCAAGAGACCCAGTACTTC
TRBV5-1	NA	TRBJ1-2	few	CASGENYGYTF	TGCGCCAGTGGGGAGAACTATGGCTACACCTTC
TRBV2	NA	TRBJ1-2	NA	CASGQSNYGYTF	TGTGCCAGCGGACAGAGCAACTATGGCTACACCTTC
TRBV6-5	TRBD2	TRBJ2-5	NA	CASSPGGKTQYF	TGTGCCAGCAGTCCGGGGGGGAAGACCCAGTACTTC
TRBV7-9	NA	TRBJ1-5	NA	CATSLRGQPQHF	TGTGCCACCTCCCTAAGGGGCCAGCCCCAGCATTTT
TRBV4-2	TRBD1	TRBJ1-1	NA	CASSQVGGQTEAFF	TGTGCCAGCAGCCAAGTCGGGGGACAGACTGAAGCTTTCTTT